The 21 T cell receptor beta chains below come from one sample, sequenced in a study of blood T cell repertoires in COVID-19. Assay used: immunoSEQ multiplex PCR; TCRdb lists only in-frame clones, some missing. Found here are 70,000 to 80,000 clones, approximately 86% of them singletons; the top ten hold roughly an eighth. Specimen: peripheral blood. The receptors derive from a human donor in a cohort sampled during active COVID-19.

This sequence joins TRBV30 and TRBJ1-1; D gene uncertain. Between the trimmed V and J ends, which lost 0 bases and 0 bases, there was a span of 11 bases. The germline CDR1 and CDR2 sequences are GTSNPN and SVGIG (reference sequence). This CDR3 contains 15 residues. CDR3 sequence: CAWSVRRRLNTEAFF. DNA for the CDR3: TGTGCCTGGAGTGTACGGCGGAGACTGAACACTGAAGCTTTCTTT.

The V call is TRBV6-2 or TRBV6-3, the J call TRBJ2-3; TRBD2 matches at 7 bases. V lost 5 bases and J lost 1; bases outside the gene matches: 3. Looked up from germline, CDR1 is MNHEY and CDR2 is SVGEGT. The CDR3 consists of 14 residues. In DNA, the CDR3 is TGTGCCAGCAGTCAGCGGGGCCGCACAGATACGCAGTATTTT. The encoded protein is CASSQRGRTDTQYF.

This chain uses TRBV5-8 with TRBJ2-7, with 7 bases identical to TRBD1. Germline-derived CDR1 and CDR2 are SGHTS and YDEGEE. CDR3 length: 14 amino acids. V shed 4 bases and J 5 bases; nucleotides not matched to a gene: 9. DNA of the CDR3: TGTGCCAGCAGCAAAAGGACAGGCTGGGACGAGCAGTACTTC. It encodes CASSKRTGWDEQYF.

Details on this clone: Additional DNA sequences in this sample encode the identical CDR3. The gene calls are TRBV7-9 and TRBJ2-7; TRBD2 might be the D (6 bases). The V end was cut by 0 bases, the J end by 4 bases, with 16 bases between. The germline V gene encodes CDR1 SEHNR and CDR2 FQNEAQ (reference sequence). CDR3 length: 16 amino acids. The CDR3 DNA reads as TGTGCCAGCAGCTTAGCGCGTGGGGACTTACCTTACGAGCAGTACTTC. Amino acid sequence: CASSLARGDLPYEQYF.

For the CDR3, the DNA is TGTGCCAGCAGGGGGGGGGACGAGCAGTTCTTC. Its translation is CASRGGDEQFF. This sequence joins TRBV21-1 and TRBJ2-1; the D call TRBD2 from the table was never checked on the DNA. TRBV21-1 is deemed a pseudogene. The CDR3 runs 11 residues.

The chain links TRBV6-1 to TRBJ2-5, with D possibly matching TRBD1 (6 bases). This CDR3 is 16 amino acids long. Trimming took off 4 bases at V and 7 bases at J, with 22 bases between the two ends. Germline V gene sequence: CDR1 MNHNS, CDR2 SASEGT. This CDR3 reads CASSVQGTPDLGTQYF. CDR3 in DNA: TGTGCCAGCAGTGTACAGGGTACCCCCGATCTGGGGACCCAGTACTTC.

The chain employs TRBV7-9 and TRBJ1-1; D is perhaps TRBD1 (5 bases). V lost 2 bases to trimming and J lost 2 bases, with 15 bases between them. CDR3 length: 16 residues. Germline CDR1 is SEHNR and CDR2 is FQNEAQ (reference sequence). In DNA form, the CDR3 reads TGTGCCAGCAGCTTATCAGGGTTCGTCGTAAACACTGAAGCTTTCTTT. The encoded protein is CASSLSGFVVNTEAFF.

For this clone: The missing conserved phenylalanine or tryptophan at the end of this CDR3 makes a read error likely. The limits of the CDR3 on the DNA are not certain, so only TCRdb's listed CDR3 is given. The CDR3 spells CSARVGGIAI. The genes are TRBV20-1 and TRBJ2-3; the table assigns TRBD2, which was not confirmed against the DNA. The CDR3 numbers 10 amino acids, ends counted. From germline, CDR1 is DFQATT and CDR2 SNEGSKA (reference sequence).

The V and J genes are TRBV7-3 and TRBJ2-2, with D uncertain. Per germline, CDR1 SGHTA and CDR2 FQGTGA. This CDR3 is 14 amino acids long. Trimming took 6 bases from V and 0 from J, leaving 8 bases between them. CDR3 nucleotide sequence: TGTGCCAGCAGTTCTACAGCGAACACCGGGGAGCTGTTTTTT. Amino acid sequence: CASSSTANTGELFF.

The V gene is TRBV3-1 (or the pseudogene TRBV3-2), the J gene TRBJ1-5; D not certain. There are 12 residues in the CDR3. V gave up 0 bases and J gave up 11 bases, with 8 bases separating them. Germline CDR1 is LGHDT and CDR2 is YNNKEL (reference sequence). The CDR3 bases are TGTGCCAGCAGCCAAGACGGGGTTACCCAGCATTTT. Its translation is CASSQDGVTQHF.

The V and J genes are TRBV6-5 and TRBJ1-4, with D maybe TRBD1 (6 bases). Germline-derived CDR1 and CDR2 are MNHEY and SVGAGI. This CDR3 contains 14 residues. The V end lost 8 bases, the J end lost 5 bases, and 15 bases lay between the germline ends. CDR3 sequence reads: CASLVWTENEKLFF. In DNA, the CDR3 is TGTGCCAGCTTAGTTTGGACAGAGAATGAAAAACTGTTTTTT.

The chain links TRBV11-3 to TRBJ2-7, with unresolved D. The germline V gene encodes CDR1 SGHNT and CDR2 YENEEA. V was cut by 4 bases and J by 7 bases, with 14 bases left in between. The length of the CDR3 is 13 residues. DNA for the CDR3: TGTGCCAGCAGCTCCAACGTGCTCGGGGAGCAGTACTTC. Translating it yields CASSSNVLGEQYF.

Only one count was recorded for this clone. The chain employs TRBV19 and TRBJ1-2; tentative D call: TRBD1 (5 bases). The germline gives CDR1 LNHDA, CDR2 SQIVND (reference sequence). The length of the CDR3 is 14 residues. Trimming removed 5 bases from V and 8 bases from J, with 18 bases in between. The DNA for the CDR3 is TGTGCCAGTAGTCCCAGAACAGGAGCACCCGGCTACACCTTC. Encoded protein: CASSPRTGAPGYTF.

The chain combines TRBV18 with TRBJ1-2, with 8 positions matching TRBD1. There are 15 residues in the CDR3. The germline V gene encodes CDR1 KGHSH and CDR2 LQKENI. J lost 2 bases, V lost 3 bases, and 5 bases had no gene match. DNA for the CDR3: TGTGCCAGCTCACCGTCGACAGGGGCCAACTATGGCTACACCTTC. This codes for CASSPSTGANYGYTF.

This chain uses TRBV5-1 with TRBJ1-1; 12 nucleotides align to TRBD1. CDR1 SGHRS and CDR2 YFSETQ come from the germline V gene. The CDR3 totals 17 residues. Trimming took 3 bases from V and 1 from J; bases not matched to a gene: 7. The CDR3 spells CASSSGTGGYSNTEAFF. The CDR3 coding sequence is TGCGCCAGCAGCTCGGGGACAGGGGGCTACTCGAACACTGAAGCTTTCTTT.

V and J are TRBV5-4 and TRBJ2-7, with 7 nucleotides matching TRBD1. CDR1 and CDR2 from the germline V gene are SGHNT and YYREEE (reference sequence). V lost 3 bases and J lost 3; bases outside the gene matches: 9. The CDR3 totals 15 residues. The CDR3 loop is CASSSTGDGGYEQYF. CDR3 nucleotides: TGTGCCAGCAGCTCCACAGGGGATGGCGGCTACGAGCAGTACTTC.

V and J are TRBV7-8 and TRBJ1-1, with D possibly TRBD1 on 5 matching bases. CDR3 length equals 16 residues. Per the germline V gene, CDR1 is SGHVS and CDR2 is FQNEAQ. V was cut by 1 base and J by 1 base, with 13 bases left in between. CDR3 in amino acids: CASSLEGRGWNTEAFF. CDR3 sequence (DNA): TGTGCCAGCAGCTTAGAGGGGAGGGGTTGGAACACTGAAGCTTTCTTT. The entire variable domain, with the rest obtained from reference TRBV7-8 and TRBJ1-1, is as follows: GAGVSQSPRYKVAKRGQDVALRCDPISGHVSLFWYQQALGQGPEFLTYFQNEAQLDKSGLPSDRFFAERPEGSVSTLKIQRTQQEDSAVYLCASSLEGRGWNTEAFFGQGTRLTVV.

The rearrangement uses TRBV18 and TRBJ1-1; D uncertain. The V gene lost 5 bases and the J gene lost 1 base, with 8 bases spanning the gap. The CDR3 has 13 residues. Germline-derived CDR1 and CDR2 are KGHSH and LQKENI. CDR3 sequence (DNA): TGTGCCAGCTCAGAGGGTCCGAACACTGAAGCTTTCTTT. This sequence encodes CASSEGPNTEAFF. Combining the CDR3 with reference TRBV18 and TRBJ1-1 gives the whole variable domain NAGVMQNPRHLVRRRGQEARLRCSPMKGHSHVYWYRQLPEEGLKFMVYLQKENIIDESGMPKERFSAEFPKEGPSILRIQQVVRGDSAAYFCASSEGPNTEAFFGQGTRLTVV.

V is TRBV28 and J is TRBJ2-7; D is unresolved. CDR3 length: 11 amino acids. CDR1 MDHEN and CDR2 SYDVKM come from the germline V gene. V was cut by 5 bases and J by 4 bases, with 6 bases left in between. The CDR3 loop is CASSRRYEQYF. CDR3 DNA: TGTGCCAGCAGTAGGAGATACGAGCAGTACTTC.

The gene calls are TRBV6-1 and TRBJ2-3; possible D gene TRBD1, 6 bases. The CDR3 is 14 amino acids. The germline gives CDR1 MNHNS, CDR2 SASEGT. Trimming took 1 base from V and 5 from J, leaving 10 bases between them. As DNA, the CDR3 is TGTGCCAGCAGTGAAGTTCCGGACAGAGATACGCAGTATTTT. It specifies CASSEVPDRDTQYF.

The chain joins TRBV2 to TRBJ2-2, with 7 bases matching TRBD2. Germline assignment: CDR1 SNHLY and CDR2 FYNNEI. This CDR3 is 14 amino acids long. The J segment lost 6 bases and the V segment lost 7 bases, leaving 8 bases of the junction unmatched. This CDR3 reads CASMGLAGAGELFF. The CDR3 DNA reads TGTGCCAGCATGGGCTTAGCGGGCGCCGGGGAGCTGTTTTTT.